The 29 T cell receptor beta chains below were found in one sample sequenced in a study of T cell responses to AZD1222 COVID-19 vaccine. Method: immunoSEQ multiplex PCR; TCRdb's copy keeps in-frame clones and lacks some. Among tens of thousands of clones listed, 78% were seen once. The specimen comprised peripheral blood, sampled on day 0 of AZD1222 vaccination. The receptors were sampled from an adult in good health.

The CDR3 DNA follows: TGTGCCAGCAGCCAAGGTCAGGGGGTCTACGAGCAGTACTTC. Translating it yields CASSQGQGVYEQYF. The chain employs TRBV3-1 (or the pseudogene TRBV3-2) and TRBJ2-7; TRBD1 agrees at 7 bases. CDR1 and CDR2 from the germline V gene are LGHDT and YNNKEL (reference sequence). Trimming removed 1 base from V and 3 bases from J; junction bases left unmatched: 3. CDR3 length: 14 amino acids.

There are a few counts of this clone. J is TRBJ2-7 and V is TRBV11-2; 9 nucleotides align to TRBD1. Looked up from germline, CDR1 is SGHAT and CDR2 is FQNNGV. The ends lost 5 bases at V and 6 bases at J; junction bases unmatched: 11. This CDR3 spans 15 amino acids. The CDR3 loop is CASSTTGGGLGEQYF. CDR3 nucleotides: TGTGCCAGCAGCACGACAGGGGGTGGTCTCGGCGAGCAGTACTTC.

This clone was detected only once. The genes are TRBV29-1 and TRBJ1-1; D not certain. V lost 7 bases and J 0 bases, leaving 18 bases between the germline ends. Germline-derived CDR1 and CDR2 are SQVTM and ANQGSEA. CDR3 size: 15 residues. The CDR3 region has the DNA TGCAGCGCCCCGTCGGGGAGCCACATGAACACTGAAGCTTTCTTT. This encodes CSAPSGSHMNTEAFF.

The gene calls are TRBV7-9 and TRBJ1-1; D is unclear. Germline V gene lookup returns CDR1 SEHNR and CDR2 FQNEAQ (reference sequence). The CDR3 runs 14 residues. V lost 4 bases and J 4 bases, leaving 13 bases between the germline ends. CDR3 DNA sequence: TGTGCCAGCAGCTCCTCCACCTTGAGCACTGAAGCTTTCTTT. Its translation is CASSSSTLSTEAFF.

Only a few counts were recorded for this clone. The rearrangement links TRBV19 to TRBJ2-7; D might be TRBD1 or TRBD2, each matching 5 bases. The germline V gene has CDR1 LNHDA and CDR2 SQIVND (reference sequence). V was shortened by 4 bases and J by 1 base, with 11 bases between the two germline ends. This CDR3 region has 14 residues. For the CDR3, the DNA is TGTGCCAGTAGTAAGGGGACCGATTCCTACGAGCAGTACTTC. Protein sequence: CASSKGTDSYEQYF.

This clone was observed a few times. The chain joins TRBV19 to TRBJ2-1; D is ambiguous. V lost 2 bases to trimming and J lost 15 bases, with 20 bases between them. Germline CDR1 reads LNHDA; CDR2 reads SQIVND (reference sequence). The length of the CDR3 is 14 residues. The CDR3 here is CASSIRPQNSGWFF. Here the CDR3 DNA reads TGTGCCAGTAGTATAAGGCCCCAAAATAGTGGGTGGTTCTTC.

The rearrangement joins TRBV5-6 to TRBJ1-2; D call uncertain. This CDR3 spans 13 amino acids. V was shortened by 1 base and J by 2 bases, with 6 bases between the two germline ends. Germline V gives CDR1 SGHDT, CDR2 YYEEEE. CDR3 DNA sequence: TGTGCCAGCAGCTTGCGGGGAAACTATGGCTACACCTTC. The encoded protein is CASSLRGNYGYTF.

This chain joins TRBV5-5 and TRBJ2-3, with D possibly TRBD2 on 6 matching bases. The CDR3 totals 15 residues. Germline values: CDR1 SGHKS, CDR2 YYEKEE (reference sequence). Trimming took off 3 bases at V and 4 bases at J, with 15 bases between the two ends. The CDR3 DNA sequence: TGTGCCAGCAGCTCCACCGGGGGTCGGGCAGATACGCAGTATTTT. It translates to CASSSTGGRADTQYF.

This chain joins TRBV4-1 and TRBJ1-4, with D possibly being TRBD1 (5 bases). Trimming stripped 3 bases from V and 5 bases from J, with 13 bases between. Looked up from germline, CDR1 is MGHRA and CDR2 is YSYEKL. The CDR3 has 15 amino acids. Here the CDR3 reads CASSQVLEGNEKLFF. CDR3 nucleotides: TGCGCCAGCAGCCAGGTGTTGGAGGGGAATGAAAAACTGTTTTTT.

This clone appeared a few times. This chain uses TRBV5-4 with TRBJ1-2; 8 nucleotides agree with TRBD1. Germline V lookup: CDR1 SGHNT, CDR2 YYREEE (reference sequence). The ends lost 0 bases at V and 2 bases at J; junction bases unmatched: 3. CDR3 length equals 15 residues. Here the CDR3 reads CASSLAGQGNYGYTF. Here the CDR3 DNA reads TGTGCCAGCAGCTTGGCCGGACAGGGCAACTATGGCTACACCTTC.

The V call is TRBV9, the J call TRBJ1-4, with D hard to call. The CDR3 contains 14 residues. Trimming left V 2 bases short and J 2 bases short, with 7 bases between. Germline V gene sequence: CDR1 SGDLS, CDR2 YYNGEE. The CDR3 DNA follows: TGTGCCAGCAGCGTCGGACGTACTAATGAAAAACTGTTTTTT. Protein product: CASSVGRTNEKLFF.

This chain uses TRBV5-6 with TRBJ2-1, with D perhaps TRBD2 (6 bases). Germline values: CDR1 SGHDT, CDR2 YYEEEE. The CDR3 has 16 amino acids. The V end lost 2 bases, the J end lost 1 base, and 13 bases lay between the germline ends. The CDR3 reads CASSFDAGTSYNEQFF. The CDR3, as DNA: TGTGCCAGCAGCTTTGATGCGGGAACTTCCTACAATGAGCAGTTCTTC.

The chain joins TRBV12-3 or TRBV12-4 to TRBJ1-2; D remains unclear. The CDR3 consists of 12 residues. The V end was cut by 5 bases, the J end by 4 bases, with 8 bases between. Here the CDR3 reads CASSPAFYGYTF. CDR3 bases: TGTGCCAGCAGTCCCGCCTTCTATGGCTACACCTTC.

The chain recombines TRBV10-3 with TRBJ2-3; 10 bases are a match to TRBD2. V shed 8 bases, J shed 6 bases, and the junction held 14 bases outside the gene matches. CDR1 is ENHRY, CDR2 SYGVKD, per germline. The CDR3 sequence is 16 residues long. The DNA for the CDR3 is TGTGCCATCCACCAGCGGGGGGGGGACCCCACCGATACGCAGTATTTT. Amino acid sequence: CAIHQRGGDPTDTQYF.

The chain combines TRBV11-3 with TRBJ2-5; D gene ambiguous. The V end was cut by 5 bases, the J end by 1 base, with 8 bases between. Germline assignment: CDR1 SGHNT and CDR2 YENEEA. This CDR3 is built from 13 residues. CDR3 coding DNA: TGTGCCAGCAGCCGGACCATCCAAGAGACCCAGTACTTC. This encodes CASSRTIQETQYF.

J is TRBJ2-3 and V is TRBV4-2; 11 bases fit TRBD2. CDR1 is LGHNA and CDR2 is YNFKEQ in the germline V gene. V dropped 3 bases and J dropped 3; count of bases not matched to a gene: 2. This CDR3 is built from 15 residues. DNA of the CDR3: TGTGCCAGCAGCCAGGGACTAGCGGTTACAGATACGCAGTATTTT. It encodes CASSQGLAVTDTQYF.

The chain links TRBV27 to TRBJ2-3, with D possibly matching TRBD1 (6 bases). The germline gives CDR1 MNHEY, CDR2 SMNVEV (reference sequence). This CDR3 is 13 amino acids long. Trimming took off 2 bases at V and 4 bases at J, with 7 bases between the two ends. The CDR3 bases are TGTGCCAGCAGTTTAGGGGGCCCAGATACGCAGTATTTT. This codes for CASSLGGPDTQYF.

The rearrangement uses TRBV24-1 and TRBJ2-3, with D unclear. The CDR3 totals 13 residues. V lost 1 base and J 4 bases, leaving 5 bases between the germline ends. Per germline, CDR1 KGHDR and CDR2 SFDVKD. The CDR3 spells CATSDFPSDTQYF. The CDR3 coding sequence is TGTGCCACCAGTGATTTCCCTTCAGATACGCAGTATTTT.

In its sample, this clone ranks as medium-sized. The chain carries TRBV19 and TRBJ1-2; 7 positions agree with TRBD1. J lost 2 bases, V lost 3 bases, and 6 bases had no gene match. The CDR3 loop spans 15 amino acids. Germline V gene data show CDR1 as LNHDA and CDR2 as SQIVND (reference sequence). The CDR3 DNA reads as TGTGCCAGTAGTATCCCGACAGGGCAGAACTATGGCTACACCTTC. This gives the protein CASSIPTGQNYGYTF.

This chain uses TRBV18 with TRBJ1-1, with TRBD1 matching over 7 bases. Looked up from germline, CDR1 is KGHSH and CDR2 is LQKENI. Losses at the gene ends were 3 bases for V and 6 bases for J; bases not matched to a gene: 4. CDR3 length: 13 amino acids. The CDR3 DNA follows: TGTGCCAGCTCACCGGGACAGACCCCTGAAGCTTTCTTT. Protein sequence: CASSPGQTPEAFF. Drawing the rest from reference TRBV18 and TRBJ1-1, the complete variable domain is NAGVMQNPRHLVRRRGQEARLRCSPMKGHSHVYWYRQLPEEGLKFMVYLQKENIIDESGMPKERFSAEFPKEGPSILRIQQVVRGDSAAYFCASSPGQTPEAFFGQGTRLTVV.

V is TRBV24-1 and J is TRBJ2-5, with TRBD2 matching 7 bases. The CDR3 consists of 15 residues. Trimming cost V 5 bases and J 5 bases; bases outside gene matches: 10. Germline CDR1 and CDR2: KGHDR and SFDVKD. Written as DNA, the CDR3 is TGTGCCACCAGTGGGGTGGGCGGGAGATGGGAGACCCAGTACTTC. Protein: CATSGVGGRWETQYF.

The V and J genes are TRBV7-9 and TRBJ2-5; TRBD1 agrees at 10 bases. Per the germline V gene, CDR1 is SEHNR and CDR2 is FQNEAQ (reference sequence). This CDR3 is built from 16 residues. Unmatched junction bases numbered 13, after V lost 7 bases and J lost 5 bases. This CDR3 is CASTTGDRGLRETQYF. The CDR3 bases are TGTGCCAGCACCACCGGGGACAGGGGACTACGGGAGACCCAGTACTTC.

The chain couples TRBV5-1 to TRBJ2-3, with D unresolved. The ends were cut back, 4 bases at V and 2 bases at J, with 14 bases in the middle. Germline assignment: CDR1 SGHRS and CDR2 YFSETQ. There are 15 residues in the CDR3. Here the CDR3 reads CASSPGVLLTDTQYF. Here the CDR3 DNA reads TGCGCCAGCAGCCCTGGCGTCCTCCTCACAGATACGCAGTATTTT.

The DNA for the CDR3 is TGCGCCAGCAGTGGGCAGGGCACACCGTGGAATGAGCAGTTCTTC. Protein product: CASSGQGTPWNEQFF. This rearrangement joins TRBV5-1 to TRBJ2-1; perhaps TRBD1 as D (5 bases). Germline-derived CDR1 and CDR2 are SGHRS and YFSETQ. The CDR3 contains 15 residues. The V end lost 5 bases, the J end lost 7 bases, and 19 bases lay between the germline ends.

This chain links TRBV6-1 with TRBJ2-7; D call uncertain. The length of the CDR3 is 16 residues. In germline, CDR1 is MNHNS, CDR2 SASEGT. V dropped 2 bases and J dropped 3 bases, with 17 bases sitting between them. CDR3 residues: CASSEFSGPSNYEQYF. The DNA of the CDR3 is TGTGCCAGCAGTGAATTTTCGGGCCCTTCAAACTACGAGCAGTACTTC.

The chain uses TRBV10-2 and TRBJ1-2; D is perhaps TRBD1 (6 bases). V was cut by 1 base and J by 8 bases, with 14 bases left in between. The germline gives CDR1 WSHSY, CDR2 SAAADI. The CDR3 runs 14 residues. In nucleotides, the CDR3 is TGCGCCAGCAGTGAGTACGGGGGACATCGGGGCTACACCTTC. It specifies CASSEYGGHRGYTF.

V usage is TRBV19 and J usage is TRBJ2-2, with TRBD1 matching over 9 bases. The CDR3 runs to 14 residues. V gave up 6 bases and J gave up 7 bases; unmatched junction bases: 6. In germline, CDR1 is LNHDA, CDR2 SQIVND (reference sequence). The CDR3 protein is CASRLQGAFGELFF. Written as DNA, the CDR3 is TGTGCCAGTAGATTACAGGGGGCTTTCGGGGAGCTGTTTTTT.

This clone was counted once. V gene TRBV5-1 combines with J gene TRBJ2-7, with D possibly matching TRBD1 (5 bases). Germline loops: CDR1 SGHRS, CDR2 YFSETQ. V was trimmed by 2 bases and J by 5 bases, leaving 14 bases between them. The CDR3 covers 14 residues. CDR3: CASSLGQGYHEQYF. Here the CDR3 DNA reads TGCGCCAGCAGCTTAGGGCAGGGCTACCACGAGCAGTACTTC.

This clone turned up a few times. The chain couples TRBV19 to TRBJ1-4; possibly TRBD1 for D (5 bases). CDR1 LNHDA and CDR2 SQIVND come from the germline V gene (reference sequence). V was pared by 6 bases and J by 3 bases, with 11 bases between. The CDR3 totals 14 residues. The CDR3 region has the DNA TGTGCCAGTAGGCAGGACATTGCTAATGAAAAACTGTTTTTT. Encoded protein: CASRQDIANEKLFF. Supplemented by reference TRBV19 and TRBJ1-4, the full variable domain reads DGGITQSPKYLFRKEGQNVTLSCEQNLNHDAMYWYRQDPGQGLRLIYYSQIVNDFQKGDIAEGYSVSREKKESFPLTVTSAQKNPTAFYLCASRQDIANEKLFFGSGTQLSVL.